This T cell receptor (beta chain) is drawn from a study of T cell repertoires in cytomegalovirus infection. Whole-study context: It can be stated that public TCR beta signatures indicated CMV infection as well as a matching HLA type. Regarding the study as a whole: CMV-specific TCR beta clonotypes restricted by HLA-C dominated the ex vivo response. The study identified carriers of CMV plus the relevant HLA from cumulative public TCR beta family frequency.

MiXCR was run by TCRdb on the reads, yielding one entry per CDR3 protein. The sample has around 740,000 distinct CDR3 sequences, approximately 40% seen once. The length of the CDR3 is 14 residues. CDR1 is SEHNR and CDR2 is FQNEAQ in the germline V gene (reference sequence). Losses at the gene ends were 4 bases for V and 6 bases for J; bases not matched to a gene: 4. This clonotype has a single count. Its matching antigen is unknown. Being one base from a much bigger clone, this may be a read error. It is likely a read error, because the conserved phenylalanine at the end of the CDR3 is missing. J is TRBJ1-5 and V is TRBV7-9, with 9 bases aligning to TRBD1. Sequencing was carried out using PBMCs. The sequence was obtained from a human donor in good health (CMV status not recorded). Some clones in this sample may be carry-over from other donors' samples. The CDR3 spells CASSSGTGSQPQHL. The DNA for the CDR3 is TGTGCCAGCAGCTCCGGGACAGGGAGTCAGCCCCAGCATCTT.